This record looks at one TCR beta chain sequence and its context. Its target is unknown. This CDR3 is built from 13 residues. This entry is derived from a study of CXCR3-negative and CXCR3-positive naive CD8 T cells. Overall study findings and caveats: Diversity was high in both naive subsets and much lower in memory cells. CXCR3-expressing naive cells carried TRB CDR3s more hydrophobic than those of CXCR3-negative naive cells.

The libraries of TRB cDNA were constructed through 5' RACE using UMI labels. TCRdb re-called the 5' RACE reads; every CDR3 protein appears as one record, without DNA. This sample's table reports roughly 65,000 distinct CDR3 sequences. The sequencing input was naive CXCR3+ CD8+ T cells from blood. Documented subset: CD45RO-CCR7+CD27+CD95- naive CD8+ T cells expressing CXCR3 (TNR3+). This TCR came from a human donor in good health. Some clones in this sample may be carry-over from other donors' samples. The gene calls are TRBV12-3 or TRBV12-4 and TRBJ2-7; checking the TCRdb D call of TRBD1 is not possible without DNA. The CDR3 sequence is CASSSGTGYEQYF.